The sample holds many counts of the clone carrying this T cell receptor (beta chain). Its target is not known. The V end lost 0 bases, the J end lost 10 bases, and 11 bases lay between the germline ends. This CDR3 is 13 amino acids long. Per-sample PBMC isolation yielded at least 7 million cells. These data are taken from a study of blood T cells in healthy people across ages. Whole-study findings and limits: With donor CMV status unknown, expanded clonotype changes were possibly confounded. As age increased, TCR beta diversity per million T cells fell in a roughly linear fashion.

A second 7 to 11 cycle PCR used barcoded and J-beta primers. Every cDNA molecule carried a tag from a template-switch adaptor bearing 12 random nucleotides. TCRdb used MiXCR to reprocess the 5' RACE reads, holding one entry per CDR3 protein. The sample shows a few hundred thousand distinct CDR3 sequences, roughly half of them seen only once. Material: blood. The clonotype originates from a man aged 55 to 70 in good health. The chain is built from TRBV12-3 or TRBV12-4 and TRBJ2-3, with D perhaps TRBD1 or TRBD2 (5 bases each). The DNA for the CDR3 is TGTGCCAGCAGTTTAGCTCTTGTGGGGGCGCAGTATTTT. This sequence encodes CASSLALVGAQYF.